The source of this TCR beta chain is a study of tumor and adjacent non-tumor tissue in lung cancer. This sample's RNA came from whole unsorted tissue. Donors were chemotherapy-naive, newly diagnosed lung cancer surgical patients in China, August–November 2014. In the case of this clonotype: The CDR3 does not end in the conserved phenylalanine or tryptophan, so this is likely a read error.

The library came from three nested PCR rounds adapted from ARM-PCR protocols. TCRdb reprocessed the multiplex PCR reads via MiXCR and lists one record per CDR3 protein. The sample shows approximately 76,000 distinct CDR3 sequences, less than 75% of them seen only once. CDR1 is SGHAT and CDR2 is FQDESV in the germline V gene (reference sequence). The V and J ends lost 4 bases and 3 bases respectively, with 13 bases between them. This CDR3 region has 15 residues. Sequenced sample: lung tumor tissue. The receptor was isolated from a woman in her seventies with non-small cell lung cancer. This sequence joins TRBV11-1 and TRBJ2-1; D is perhaps TRBD2 (5 bases). The CDR3 region is CASSSRLADYNEQFL. The CDR3 DNA follows: TGTGCCAGCAGCTCCAGGCTAGCTGACTACAATGAGCAGTTCCTC.